This T cell receptor beta chain was sequenced for a study of beta chain features in type 1 diabetes. Turning to the study itself: All samples together contributed 90 million to 130 million sorted cells for examination. Study-level findings and limits: Whether TCRB rearrangement is influenced by HLA type was left unresolved in this analysis. In comparison with healthy donors, patients had naive, central memory and Treg TCRB repertoires that appeared more similar.

Trimming removed 0 bases at V and 7 bases at J, with 11 bases between. Looked up from germline, CDR1 is SGHDT and CDR2 is YYEEEE. CDR3 length equals 14 residues. Concerning this clone: Its antigen is as yet unknown.

The sequenced template was cDNA made from the entire isolated RNA. Method: immunoSEQ multiplex PCR; TCRdb's copy keeps in-frame clones and lacks some. This sample has nearly 250,000 clones, with roughly 14% found just once. Purities over 95% were achieved in all sorted populations. The chain joins TRBV5-6 to TRBJ1-5; D is possibly TRBD1 (5 bases). The TCR sequence derives from a woman between 40 and 55 years old in good health. Material for sequencing was naive CD4+ T cells from blood. CDR3 DNA: TGTGCCAGCAGCTTGGTTGGGGGGGACCAGCCCCAGCATTTT. Its protein product is CASSLVGGDQPQHF.